This entry lists 3 T cell receptor beta chains sequenced from one sample in a study of breast tumors, draining lymph nodes, adjacent tissues. A single record per CDR3 protein comes from TCRdb applying MiXCR to the multiplex PCR reads. The sample carries some 200,000 distinct CDR3 sequences, roughly 31% recorded once. Breast cancer patients provided tissue from their axillary draining lymph nodes. The sequenced sample was axillary lymph node tissue. The origin of the receptors is a female donor with breast cancer. Some clones in this sample may be carry-over from other donors' samples.

The chain has TRBV27 and TRBJ2-7; tentatively, D is TRBD1 or TRBD2 (6 bases each). Trimming removed 2 bases at V and 12 bases at J, with 17 bases between. CDR1 and CDR2 (germline): MNHEY, SMNVEV (reference sequence). CDR3 length: 13 amino acids. The CDR3: CASSLQGPTSLYF. CDR3 nucleotides: TGTGCCAGCAGTTTACAGGGGCCCACTAGCCTGTACTTC.

Regarding this clonotype: Its ends do not fully match the called genes, so a read error is possible. V and J are TRBV20-1 and TRBJ1-6; D remains ambiguous. Germline V gives CDR1 DFQATT, CDR2 SNEGSKA (reference sequence). The CDR3 covers 16 residues. CDR3 sequence reads: CSARDSRNLYNPPLHF. As DNA, the CDR3 is TGCAGCGCTAGAGATTCAAGGAATCTCTATAATCCACCCCTCCACTTT.

This clonotype was seen many times. This chain connects TRBV28 to TRBJ1-2; D remains ambiguous. This CDR3 region has 13 residues. Trimming took off 5 bases at V and 8 bases at J, with 15 bases between the two ends. Germline V lookup: CDR1 MDHEN, CDR2 SYDVKM. The CDR3 spells CASSHTPNGGYTF. CDR3 sequence (DNA): TGTGCCAGCAGTCACACGCCCAACGGAGGCTACACCTTC.